These 30 T cell receptor beta chains share one sample of origin, sequenced in a study of shared clonotypes between healthy human individuals. Some clones are missing from TCRdb's copy, which holds only in-frame ones; the method was immunoSEQ multiplex PCR. This table holds under 2,500,000 clones, 95% found once. The specimen sequenced was naive CD4+ T cells sorted from blood. The subset is: CD45RA+ positively selected. Receptors were obtained from a man aged 18 to 30 in good health.

The DNA for the CDR3 is TGCGCCAGCAGCCAAGCCCGGGACGGGCGTGGCGGGAGTGGCGGGGAGCTGTTTTTT. Its translation is CASSQARDGRGGSGGELFF. The chain links TRBV4-1 to TRBJ2-2, with 7 nucleotides matching TRBD2. In germline, CDR1 is MGHRA, CDR2 YSYEKL. The V and J ends lost 1 base and 7 bases, in that order; junction bases with no gene match: 18. The CDR3 extends over 19 amino acids.

The rearrangement uses TRBV19 and TRBJ2-7; TRBD2 matches at 7 bases. V lost 5 bases, J lost 7 bases, and 8 bases stayed unmatched. The length of the CDR3 is 13 residues. Germline V CDR1 and CDR2: LNHDA, SQIVND (reference sequence). The CDR3 region is CASSQPGGREQYF. CDR3 coding DNA: TGTGCCAGTAGTCAACCCGGGGGGAGAGAGCAGTACTTC.

The gene calls are TRBV5-8 and TRBJ1-5; 11 bases align to TRBD1. Germline values: CDR1 SGHTS, CDR2 YDEGEE. Trimming took 4 bases from V and 2 from J; bases not matched to a gene: 5. The CDR3 sequence is 16 residues long. The CDR3 loop reads CASSTGTGGGNQPQHF. The CDR3, as DNA: TGTGCCAGCAGCACCGGGACAGGGGGAGGCAATCAGCCCCAGCATTTT.

The genes are TRBV5-3 and TRBJ2-3; 10 bases are a match to TRBD2. TRBV5-3 is an ORF for which the function is uncertain. The J segment lost 2 bases and the V segment lost 2 bases, leaving 8 bases of the junction unmatched. The CDR3 runs to 17 residues. The DNA for the CDR3 is TGTGCCAGAAGCTTAATAACTAGCGGGGAGAACACAGATACGCAGTATTTT. Amino acid sequence: CARSLITSGENTDTQYF.

The V and J genes are TRBV10-2 and TRBJ2-3; 11 bases are a match to TRBD1. V trimming: 6 bases; J trimming: 5 bases; junction bases outside the gene matches: 4. Germline V gene data show CDR1 as WSHSY and CDR2 as SAAADI. This CDR3 region has 14 residues. CDR3 DNA: TGCGCCAGCAGGGGGACAGGGGGGAAAGATACGCAGTATTTT. Amino acid sequence: CASRGTGGKDTQYF.

About this clone itself: In the same sample, other DNA sequences code for this CDR3. The J gene is TRBJ2-7, the V gene TRBV10-1; no definite D call. From germline, CDR1 is WNHNN and CDR2 SYGVQD (reference sequence). CDR3 size: 12 residues. Trimming pared 0 bases from V and 3 bases from J, leaving 3 bases between. The CDR3: CASSESGYEQYF. The CDR3 bases are TGCGCCAGCAGTGAGTCGGGCTACGAGCAGTACTTC.

This chain links TRBV10-1 with TRBJ2-3, with no clear D. This CDR3 region has 17 residues. Trimming removed 1 base at V and 3 bases at J, with 17 bases between. Germline V gene data show CDR1 as WNHNN and CDR2 as SYGVQD (reference sequence). The CDR3 loop reads CASSEYMIGQCTDTQYF. The DNA for the CDR3 is TGCGCCAGCAGTGAGTATATGATAGGCCAATGTACAGATACGCAGTATTTT.

Note on this clone: This same CDR3 is encoded by further DNA sequences in the sample. The chain recombines TRBV18 with TRBJ2-3; 10 positions agree with TRBD2. V shed 1 base and J 1 base; nucleotides not matched to a gene: 2. The CDR3 has 16 amino acids. CDR1 is KGHSH and CDR2 is LQKENI in the germline V gene. CDR3 DNA sequence: TGTGCCAGCTCACCACAGCTAGCGGGGGGCACAGATACGCAGTATTTT. Protein sequence: CASSPQLAGGTDTQYF.

V usage is TRBV2 and J usage is TRBJ1-4; D is unresolved. V dropped 2 bases and J dropped 0 bases, with 7 bases sitting between them. Germline CDR1 is SNHLY and CDR2 is FYNNEI. The CDR3 totals 15 residues. This chain's CDR3 is CASSERGATNEKLFF. The CDR3 bases are TGTGCCAGCAGTGAACGGGGAGCAACTAATGAAAAACTGTTTTTT.

In its sample, this clone was seen once. The V and J genes are TRBV6-1 and TRBJ1-1; D is uncertain. In germline, CDR1 is MNHNS, CDR2 SASEGT. This CDR3 contains 14 residues. The V end was cut by 2 bases, the J end by 3 bases, with 10 bases between. CDR3 in amino acids: CASSEPRLYTEAFF. CDR3 DNA sequence: TGTGCCAGCAGTGAACCCAGGTTATACACTGAAGCTTTCTTT.

CDR3 in amino acids: CAISRTVGNTEAFF. The CDR3 DNA reads TGTGCCATCAGTCGGACAGTGGGGAACACTGAAGCTTTCTTT. The rearrangement uses TRBV10-3 and TRBJ1-1, with a tentative D call TRBD1 (6 bases). This CDR3 contains 14 residues. V lost 5 bases and J lost 1, with 11 bases in between. The germline gives CDR1 ENHRY, CDR2 SYGVKD.

The V gene is TRBV5-1, the J gene TRBJ2-2, with D possibly being TRBD1 (6 bases). The length of the CDR3 is 14 residues. The V and J ends lost 0 bases and 7 bases respectively, with 10 bases between them. The germline V gene encodes CDR1 SGHRS and CDR2 YFSETQ. The CDR3 spells CASSLAGAGGELFF. CDR3 nucleotide sequence: TGCGCCAGCAGCTTGGCAGGGGCAGGCGGGGAGCTGTTTTTT.

V gene TRBV11-2 combines with J gene TRBJ1-3, with D possibly matching TRBD1 (5 bases). The CDR3 is made up of 17 amino acids. V was pared by 6 bases and J by 4 bases, with 22 bases between. Germline V gives CDR1 SGHAT, CDR2 FQNNGV. The CDR3 nucleotides read TGTGCCAGCAGACGCCCGGGGCAGACCCTCGGCGGAAACACCATATATTTT. It specifies CASRRPGQTLGGNTIYF.

Comment on this clone: This sequence may be a read error, since a much larger clone differs from it by one base. The chain employs TRBV9 and TRBJ2-3, with unresolved D. V gave up 4 bases and J gave up 2 bases, with 2 bases separating them. The CDR3 sequence is 11 residues long. The germline V gene encodes CDR1 SGDLS and CDR2 YYNGEE. CDR3 bases: TGTGCCAGCAGCTACACAGATACGCAGTATTTT. Its translation is CASSYTDTQYF.

The chain employs TRBV18 and TRBJ2-5; maybe TRBD1 (5 bases). Germline-derived CDR1 and CDR2 are KGHSH and LQKENI. This CDR3 region has 13 residues. V gave up 4 bases and J gave up 2 bases, with 8 bases separating them. Written as DNA, the CDR3 is TGTGCCAGCTCACTCGACAGACAAGAGACCCAGTACTTC. This sequence encodes CASSLDRQETQYF.

The V call is TRBV5-1, the J call TRBJ2-7; 9 nucleotides line up with TRBD1. Trimming cost V 4 bases and J 3 bases; bases outside gene matches: 5. Germline CDR1 SGHRS, CDR2 YFSETQ. The CDR3 is 14 amino acids. The CDR3 DNA follows: TGCGCCAGCAGCCGTGAGGGACAGGGCTACGAGCAGTACTTC. Translating it yields CASSREGQGYEQYF.

The chain uses TRBV6-1 and TRBJ2-7; 7 nucleotides line up with TRBD1. V trimming: 6 bases; J trimming: 2 bases; junction bases outside the gene matches: 10. In germline, CDR1 is MNHNS, CDR2 SASEGT. The CDR3 spans 15 residues. The CDR3 protein is CASRPGQVNPYEQYF. Written as DNA, the CDR3 is TGTGCCAGCAGACCCGGACAGGTCAATCCCTACGAGCAGTACTTC.

This sequence joins TRBV7-9 and TRBJ2-3; no definite D call. This CDR3 region has 13 residues. Per the germline V gene, CDR1 is SEHNR and CDR2 is FQNEAQ (reference sequence). V lost 4 bases, J lost 2 bases, and 7 bases lay in between. CDR3 amino acids: CASSSHSTDTQYF. The CDR3 DNA is TGTGCCAGCAGCTCCCACTCCACAGATACGCAGTATTTT.

The chain is built from TRBV19 and TRBJ1-3; 7 nucleotides match TRBD1. Trimming at V came to 7 bases and at J to 2 bases, leaving 5 bases not matched to a gene. The CDR3 loop spans 14 amino acids. Germline V gene sequence: CDR1 LNHDA, CDR2 SQIVND (reference sequence). CDR3 nucleotides: TGTGCCAGTACGAAAGGGACAGCTGGAAACACCATATATTTT. This gives the protein CASTKGTAGNTIYF.

This chain joins TRBV7-9 and TRBJ2-7; D is perhaps TRBD1 (5 bases). Trimming removed 7 bases from V and 2 bases from J, with 12 bases in between. This CDR3 spans 13 amino acids. Germline V gives CDR1 SEHNR, CDR2 FQNEAQ (reference sequence). DNA for the CDR3: TGTGCCAGCACCCTGACAGAGACCTACGAGCAGTACTTC. Amino acid sequence: CASTLTETYEQYF.

In DNA, the CDR3 is TGTGCCAGCAGCCGCCATACCTCCTATGGCTACACCTTC. It specifies CASSRHTSYGYTF. The genes are TRBV7-9 and TRBJ1-2; no definite D call. Trimming stripped 5 bases from V and 4 bases from J, with 11 bases between. The germline V gene has CDR1 SEHNR and CDR2 FQNEAQ (reference sequence). This CDR3 spans 13 amino acids.

The sample holds one count of this clone. The chain recombines TRBV27 with TRBJ1-5; 9 bases line up with TRBD1. Trimming took 2 bases from V and 5 from J; bases not matched to a gene: 7. The germline CDR1 and CDR2 sequences are MNHEY and SMNVEV (reference sequence). This CDR3 has 16 residues. The CDR3 loop is CASSLLGTGGYQPQHF. As DNA, the CDR3 is TGTGCCAGCAGTTTACTCGGAACAGGGGGCTATCAGCCCCAGCATTTT.

This chain uses TRBV18 with TRBJ1-5; a possible D gene is TRBD1 (5 bases). Between the trimmed V and J ends, which lost 0 bases and 2 bases, there was a span of 11 bases. This CDR3 has 16 residues. Germline values: CDR1 KGHSH, CDR2 LQKENI. The DNA for the CDR3 is TGTGCCAGCTCACCACCCAGGGTGGGGGGCAATCAGCCCCAGCATTTT. This encodes CASSPPRVGGNQPQHF.

The chain couples TRBV15 to TRBJ2-1, with D maybe TRBD1 (5 bases). V dropped 3 bases and J dropped 5 bases, with 14 bases sitting between them. The germline CDR1 and CDR2 sequences are LNHNV and YYDKDF (reference sequence). The CDR3 sequence is 15 residues long. The CDR3 spells CATSSGQGADNEQFF. CDR3 sequence (DNA): TGTGCCACCAGCAGCGGTCAAGGGGCGGACAATGAGCAGTTCTTC. Variable domain in full (rest from reference TRBV15 and TRBJ2-1): DAMVIQNPRYQVTQFGKPVTLSCSQTLNHNVMYWYQQKSSQAPKLLFHYYDKDFNNEADTPDNFQSRRPNTSFCFLDIRSPGLGDTAMYLCATSSGQGADNEQFFGPGTRLTVL.

The chain is built from TRBV6-6 and TRBJ1-4, with D uncertain. The CDR3 consists of 14 residues. Germline-derived CDR1 and CDR2 are MNHNY and SVGAGI (reference sequence). V lost 7 bases and J 7 bases, leaving 16 bases between the germline ends. CDR3 region: CASTQIPVGEKLFF. CDR3 bases: TGTGCCAGCACTCAAATTCCCGTGGGTGAAAAACTGTTTTTT.

CDR3 sequence: CASRAQGGGNYEQYF. The CDR3 DNA reads as TGTGCCAGCAGGGCTCAGGGGGGTGGGAACTACGAGCAGTACTTC. This rearrangement joins TRBV27 to TRBJ2-7; TRBD1 might be the D (7 bases). This CDR3 has 15 residues. The V and J ends lost 6 bases and 3 bases respectively, with 18 bases between them. The V gene's germline CDR1 is MNHEY and CDR2 SMNVEV (reference sequence).

Only one count was recorded for this clone. CDR3 coding DNA: TGTGCCAGCTCACCACCCCCAGGGGCCCACAGCACAGATACGCAGTATTTT. Its translation: CASSPPPGAHSTDTQYF. This chain uses TRBV18 with TRBJ2-3; tentatively, D is TRBD1 (6 bases). CDR3 size: 17 residues. V was trimmed by 0 bases and J by 0 bases, leaving 13 bases between them. Germline loops: CDR1 KGHSH, CDR2 LQKENI.

V gene TRBV6-5 combines with J gene TRBJ1-1; 10 nucleotides align to TRBD1. Trimming at V came to 5 bases and at J to 10 bases, leaving 7 bases not matched to a gene. This CDR3 region has 13 residues. CDR1 and CDR2 (germline): MNHEY, SVGAGI. CDR3: CASSQGQGSGAFF. CDR3 DNA: TGTGCCAGCAGTCAGGGACAGGGGAGCGGAGCTTTCTTT.

This chain joins TRBV5-1 and TRBJ2-3; D might be TRBD1 (6 bases). The V gene's germline CDR1 is SGHRS and CDR2 YFSETQ. The length of the CDR3 is 13 residues. Trimming pared 2 bases from V and 5 bases from J, leaving 9 bases between. In DNA form, the CDR3 reads TGCGCCAGCAGCTTACAGGGAAAAGATACGCAGTATTTT. This gives the protein CASSLQGKDTQYF.

This sequence joins TRBV18 and TRBJ2-5, with D perhaps TRBD1 (6 bases). The CDR3 has 14 amino acids. The germline V gene has CDR1 KGHSH and CDR2 LQKENI. Trimming removed 5 bases from V and 4 bases from J, with 14 bases in between. The DNA for the CDR3 is TGTGCCAGCTCAACAGCCGGGACATCAGAGACCCAGTACTTC. Translation gives CASSTAGTSETQYF.